This TCR beta chain came from a study of blood T cell repertoires in COVID-19. Method: immunoSEQ multiplex PCR; TCRdb's copy keeps in-frame clones and lacks some. Here the sample spans over 200,000 clones, 86% being singletons. Participant-reported clinical history was the basis for cohort assignment. The CDR3 sequence is 15 residues long. In germline, CDR1 is SGHAT, CDR2 FQNNGV. V lost 3 bases, J lost 9 bases, and 18 bases lay in between. The sample was PBMCs or T cells enriched from blood (not recorded which). The chain carries TRBV11-2 and TRBJ2-4; maybe TRBD1 (8 bases). The TCR sequence derives from a woman aged 25 to 39 who had been exposed to COVID-19. The CDR3 sequence is CASSFKGGTGGIQYF. CDR3 bases: TGTGCCAGCAGCTTTAAGGGGGGGACAGGCGGCATTCAGTACTTC.